This T cell receptor beta chain was observed in a study of cytomegalovirus exposure and HLA in healthy donors. Overall study findings and caveats: Follow-up analysis later connected one missense variant in DCLRE1C with trimming of TCR beta V- and J-genes.

A note on this clone: Its antigen is not identified.

The germline CDR1 and CDR2 sequences are MGHRA and YSYEKL. V shed 4 bases, J shed 4 bases, and the junction held 8 bases outside the gene matches. The CDR3 contains 16 residues. A multiplex PCR was run with 60 Vbeta primers and 13 Jbeta primers. Data came from immunoSEQ multiplex PCR; TCRdb stores just in-frame clones and leaves some out. Among fewer than 150,000 clones listed, approximately 83% were seen once. V usage is TRBV4-1 and J usage is TRBJ2-5; 11 nucleotides agree with TRBD1. The sample comprised PBMCs. This clonotype was obtained from a man aged 40-50 years in good health and CMV-seronegative. The DNA for the CDR3 is TGCGCCAGCAGCCTTTTCGGACAGGGGGCGGGAGAGACCCAGTACTTC. Residues: CASSLFGQGAGETQYF.